The 5 T cell receptor beta chains listed next were all sequenced from one sample in a study of blood T cell repertoires in COVID-19. The table came from immunoSEQ multiplex PCR; TCRdb's copy has only in-frame clones and leaves some out. This sample has about 100,000 clones, with roughly 87% found just once. Material for sequencing was peripheral blood. The receptors originated from a man aged 25-45 years in a cohort sampled during active COVID-19.

The genes are TRBV9 and TRBJ1-1, with 8 bases matching TRBD1. CDR1 SGDLS and CDR2 YYNGEE come from the germline V gene. This CDR3 comprises 14 residues. V was pared by 6 bases and J by 7 bases, with 11 bases of the junction left unmatched. Written as DNA, the CDR3 is TGTGCCAGCACCCTAGGACAGGGTACACTTGAAGCTTTCTTT. Translating gives CASTLGQGTLEAFF.

In its sample, this clone was seen once. The chain links TRBV29-1 to TRBJ2-5, with TRBD2 identical over 9 bases. Germline V gene lookup returns CDR1 SQVTM and CDR2 ANQGSEA. This CDR3 region has 14 residues. V trimming: 2 bases; J trimming: 3 bases; junction bases outside the gene matches: 4. CDR3 DNA sequence: TGCAGCGTTGAACTGAGACTAGCGGAAGAGACCCAGTACTTC. Its protein product is CSVELRLAEETQYF.

The gene calls are TRBV5-1 and TRBJ2-5; 9 nucleotides match TRBD1. Germline V gene sequence: CDR1 SGHRS, CDR2 YFSETQ. The CDR3 consists of 15 residues. The V gene end was trimmed by 2 bases and the J gene end by 3 bases; junction bases not matched to a gene: 5. The CDR3 loop reads CASSLRDRVKETQYF. As DNA, the CDR3 is TGCGCCAGCAGCTTACGGGACAGGGTGAAAGAGACCCAGTACTTC.

The chain uses TRBV18 and TRBJ2-7; no clear D gene. This CDR3 has 13 amino acids. Between the trimmed V and J ends, which lost 1 base and 6 bases, there was a span of 10 bases. From germline, CDR1 is KGHSH and CDR2 LQKENI. The CDR3 coding sequence is TGTGCCAGCTCACCACAGTCATCCGGCGAGCAGTACTTC. Translated: CASSPQSSGEQYF.

The V gene is TRBV5-6, the J gene TRBJ1-4; no clear D gene. V lost 4 bases and J lost 0, with 10 bases in between. CDR1 is SGHDT and CDR2 is YYEEEE in the germline V gene. The length of the CDR3 is 15 residues. In DNA, the CDR3 is TGTGCCAGCAGCATAGGACTGGCAACTAATGAAAAACTGTTTTTT. Protein product: CASSIGLATNEKLFF.